These 9 T cell receptor beta chains came from one sample sequenced in a study of blood T cell repertoires in COVID-19 (dated by TCRdb to about 2020). Libraries came from the immunoSEQ multiplex PCR assay. TCRdb re-hosts the immuneACCESS table, in-frame sequences only. Its copies lack some clones; in the studies checked, an unresolved V gene accounts for under half of them, and the cause for the rest is not known. This sample holds 360,000 or so clones; roughly 89% were observed only once. 1.7% of the sample is held by the ten biggest clonotypes. Sequencing used PBMCs or T cells enriched from blood (not recorded which). The source of these receptors is a woman in her twenties or thirties who had recovered from COVID-19.

A remark on this clone: Other DNA sequences within the sample encode an identical CDR3. The chain has TRBV4-3 and TRBJ1-6; D gene unclear. V was pared by 0 bases and J by 0 bases, with 6 bases between. This CDR3 region has 16 residues. Per the germline V gene, CDR1 is LGHNA and CDR2 is YSLEER. CDR3 sequence reads: CASSQELSSYNSPLHF. The DNA of the CDR3 is TGCGCCAGCAGCCAAGAATTGAGCTCCTATAATTCACCCCTCCACTTT.

The J gene is TRBJ2-2, the V gene TRBV28; maybe TRBD1 (6 bases). Germline V gene sequence: CDR1 MDHEN, CDR2 SYDVKM. This CDR3 comprises 16 residues. V lost 4 bases and J 5 bases, leaving 17 bases between the germline ends. CDR3 nucleotides: TGTGCCAGCAGTTCCGCCACAGGGTGGCGGACCGGGGAGCTGTTTTTT. Translated: CASSSATGWRTGELFF. The variable domain in full, with the rest retrieved from reference TRBV28 and TRBJ2-2, is DVKVTQSSRYLVKRTGEKVFLECVQDMDHENMFWYRQDPGLGLRLIYFSYDVKMKEKGDIPEGYSVSREKKERFSLILESASTNQTSMYLCASSSATGWRTGELFFGEGSRLTVL.

V gene TRBV6-5 combines with J gene TRBJ1-1, with D possibly being TRBD1 (5 bases). V lost 5 bases to trimming and J lost 7 bases, with 14 bases between them. Germline CDR1 is MNHEY and CDR2 is SVGAGI. CDR3 size: 13 residues. The CDR3: CASSRAGMVEAFF. In nucleotides, the CDR3 is TGTGCCAGCAGTCGGGCAGGGATGGTTGAAGCTTTCTTT.

V and J are TRBV6-5 and TRBJ2-7; TRBD2 matches 8 bases. V trimming: 2 bases; J trimming: 3 bases; junction bases outside the gene matches: 9. Looked up from germline, CDR1 is MNHEY and CDR2 is SVGAGI. The CDR3 length is 16 residues. CDR3 DNA sequence: TGTGCCAGCAGTTACAGGGGACTAGTATTCGACTACGAGCAGTACTTC. Translating gives CASSYRGLVFDYEQYF.

The chain employs TRBV12-3 or TRBV12-4 and TRBJ2-7; D gene uncertain. The CDR3 consists of 12 residues. The V gene lost 5 bases and the J gene lost 3 bases, with 8 bases spanning the gap. CDR3: CASSPQLYEQYF. DNA for the CDR3: TGTGCCAGCAGTCCTCAACTCTACGAGCAGTACTTC.

This chain connects TRBV4-3 to TRBJ1-2; D might be TRBD1 (5 bases). V lost 1 base, J lost 5 bases, and 23 bases lay in between. This CDR3 comprises 18 residues. CDR1 is LGHNA, CDR2 YSLEER, per germline. CDR3 protein: CASSQGSPGMVEPYGYTF. CDR3 bases: TGCGCCAGCAGCCAAGGGTCGCCAGGGATGGTCGAACCTTATGGCTACACCTTC.

The chain joins TRBV3-1 (or the pseudogene TRBV3-2) to TRBJ1-2, with a weak D call TRBD1 (6 bases). The germline CDR1 and CDR2 sequences are LGHDT and YNNKEL (reference sequence). The CDR3 is 14 amino acids. V was pared by 3 bases and J by 2 bases, with 10 bases between. Here the CDR3 DNA reads TGTGCCAGCAGCCACGGGGGGCCAAACTATGGCTACACCTTC. It translates to CASSHGGPNYGYTF.

The table lists this clone with a count of one. The rearrangement links TRBV28 to TRBJ1-1; weak D call: TRBD1 (6 bases). Germline V lookup: CDR1 MDHEN, CDR2 SYDVKM. The CDR3 totals 15 residues. Trimming pared 5 bases from V and 0 bases from J, leaving 13 bases between. The CDR3 DNA reads as TGTGCCAGCAGTGCCCCGACAGGTTTGAACACTGAAGCTTTCTTT. It is translated as CASSAPTGLNTEAFF.

This clone has just one count. This chain uses TRBV7-9 with TRBJ1-1; D not certain. Germline V gives CDR1 SEHNR, CDR2 FQNEAQ (reference sequence). This CDR3 has 14 residues. V was cut by 2 bases and J by 7 bases, with 14 bases left in between. The CDR3 region has the DNA TGTGCCAGCAGCTTATTAATCGTCAGTGGTGAAGCTTTCTTT. Residues: CASSLLIVSGEAFF.